One T cell receptor (beta chain) is described in this entry. No antigen is known for it. This sample is part of a study of T-cell memory formation after mild COVID-19. TCRdb fed the 5' RACE reads into MiXCR, producing one record per CDR3 protein. Here the sample spans 300,000 or so distinct CDR3 sequences, around 15% being singletons. Points from the study as a whole: CD4+ contracting clones were found mainly in CM and EM, and CD8+ ones in EMRA.

The sequencing input was PBMCs or a T cell subset sorted from them (not recorded which). The sequence was collected from a man aged 18 to 29 who had mild COVID-19 (a few samples of this study predate the infection). Cell type and time point are not known.

The CDR3 nucleotides are TGTGCCAGCAGCTTAGGGGGCGCGGCACCCCTCCACTTT. Protein product: CASSLGGAAPLHF. The chain carries TRBV7-6 and TRBJ1-6, with TRBD1 as a possible D gene (5 bases). The CDR3 length is 13 residues. The V gene's germline CDR1 is SGHVS and CDR2 FNYEAQ. V lost 1 base and J 11 bases, leaving 9 bases between the germline ends.